A selection of T cell receptor beta chains follows, all from one sample in a study of blood T cell repertoires in COVID-19. Here immunoSEQ multiplex PCR was the method, and the copy in TCRdb shows in-frame clones only, minus some. The sample has 130,000 to 150,000 clones; 80% to 90% are singletons. The sequenced sample consisted of peripheral blood. All receptors come from a woman aged 55-70 years with COVID-19, enrolled during active disease. The CDR3 runs from the conserved cysteine through the conserved F or W. Fields, in order: J gene, D gene, V gene, clone size, CDR3 DNA, CDR3 protein. A D gene is named only where the DNA matches it firmly. Only part of the rows carry a size: once, few, many, or a class if the clone is expanded.

j_gene: TRBJ2-2
d_gene: .
v_gene: TRBV27
abundance: .
CDR3nt: TGTGCCAGCAGTTTGACAGGGAGGAGAAGAACCGGGGAGCTGTTTTTT
CDR3aa: CASSLTGRRRTGELFF

j_gene: TRBJ1-4
d_gene: TRBD1
v_gene: TRBV5-1
abundance: .
CDR3nt: TGCGCCAGCAGTGGGACAGGGGGCCGGGGAGAAAAACTGTTTTTT
CDR3aa: CASSGTGGRGEKLFF

j_gene: TRBJ2-1
d_gene: .
v_gene: TRBV15
abundance: .
CDR3nt: TGTGCCACCAGCCGCCTTCCTAGCAGGCCAACCTACAATGAGCAGTTCTTC
CDR3aa: CATSRLPSRPTYNEQFF

j_gene: TRBJ2-1
d_gene: TRBD2
v_gene: TRBV11-2
abundance: few
CDR3nt: TGTGCCAGCAGCTTAGGACACCGGGGGGGCCACTACAATGAGCAGTTCTTC
CDR3aa: CASSLGHRGGHYNEQFF

j_gene: TRBJ2-7
d_gene: .
v_gene: TRBV20-1
abundance: .
CDR3nt: TGCAGTGTCACAGGGATTTACGAGCAGTACTTC
CDR3aa: CSVTGIYEQYF

j_gene: TRBJ2-1
d_gene: TRBD2
v_gene: TRBV7-9
abundance: .
CDR3nt: TGTGCCAGCAGTAAGACTAGCGGGGGGGAGCAGTTCTTC
CDR3aa: CASSKTSGGEQFF

j_gene: TRBJ2-1
d_gene: TRBD2
v_gene: TRBV7-8
abundance: .
CDR3nt: TGTGCCAGCAGCACACCTAGCGGGGAGTACAATGAGCAGTTCTTC
CDR3aa: CASSTPSGEYNEQFF

j_gene: TRBJ2-2
d_gene: TRBD1
v_gene: TRBV13
abundance: .
CDR3nt: TGTGCCAGCAGCTTCAGTCAGGGGGCCGGGGAGCTGTTTTTT
CDR3aa: CASSFSQGAGELFF

j_gene: TRBJ2-7
d_gene: .
v_gene: TRBV6-5
abundance: .
CDR3nt: TGTGCCAGCACCTACAGAAAAGGTCTCTACGAGCAGTACTTC
CDR3aa: CASTYRKGLYEQYF

j_gene: TRBJ2-5
d_gene: TRBD2
v_gene: TRBV3-1/TRBV3-2
abundance: .
CDR3nt: TGTGCCAGCAGCGCGCGTGGGGGGGAAGAGACCCAGTACTTC
CDR3aa: CASSARGGEETQYF

j_gene: TRBJ2-7
d_gene: .
v_gene: TRBV16
abundance: .
CDR3nt: TGTGCCAGCAGCCTTATACGAGGGCTCCCCTACGAGCAGTACTTC
CDR3aa: CASSLIRGLPYEQYF

j_gene: TRBJ1-4
d_gene: .
v_gene: TRBV19
abundance: .
CDR3nt: TGTGCCAGTAGTACAGGGTACGAAAAACTGTTTTTT
CDR3aa: CASSTGYEKLFF

j_gene: TRBJ2-7
d_gene: TRBD1
v_gene: TRBV15
abundance: once
CDR3nt: TGTGCCACCAGCAGAGGGGGGACAGTCTCCTACGAGCAGTACTTC
CDR3aa: CATSRGGTVSYEQYF

j_gene: TRBJ2-3
d_gene: TRBD1
v_gene: TRBV7-2
abundance: .
CDR3nt: TGTGCCAGCAGCGTAATGGGACAGGGAAGCACAGATACGCAGTATTTT
CDR3aa: CASSVMGQGSTDTQYF

j_gene: TRBJ2-1
d_gene: .
v_gene: TRBV20-1
abundance: .
CDR3nt: TGCAGTGCTAAACAGAGAAATGAGCAGTTCTTC
CDR3aa: CSAKQRNEQFF

j_gene: TRBJ2-3
d_gene: .
v_gene: TRBV7-2
abundance: .
CDR3nt: TGTGCCAGCAGCTTAGCGAGTGGTCCGGGATCCACAGATACGCAGTATTTT
CDR3aa: CASSLASGPGSTDTQYF

j_gene: TRBJ1-1
d_gene: TRBD1
v_gene: TRBV4-1
abundance: few
CDR3nt: TGCGCCAGCAGCATCCAAGGACGGACAGGGAACACTGAAGCTTTCTTT
CDR3aa: CASSIQGRTGNTEAFF

j_gene: TRBJ2-5
d_gene: TRBD2
v_gene: TRBV5-4
abundance: .
CDR3nt: TGTGCCAGCAGCTTGGTAGCGGGGGCGGAGACCCAGTACTTC
CDR3aa: CASSLVAGAETQYF

j_gene: TRBJ1-1
d_gene: TRBD1
v_gene: TRBV11-1
abundance: .
CDR3nt: TGTGCCAGCAGCTACAGGGGTGGCACTGAAGCTTTCTTT
CDR3aa: CASSYRGGTEAFF

j_gene: TRBJ1-5
d_gene: TRBD1
v_gene: TRBV5-8
abundance: .
CDR3nt: TGTGCCAGCAGCCGCGGACAGGCCGGGGATCAGCCCCAGCATTTT
CDR3aa: CASSRGQAGDQPQHF

j_gene: TRBJ1-1
d_gene: .
v_gene: TRBV9
abundance: .
CDR3nt: TGTGCCAGCAGCGGCGGGCAAGAACTTGAAGCTTTCTTT
CDR3aa: CASSGGQELEAFF

j_gene: TRBJ1-1
d_gene: TRBD1
v_gene: TRBV24-1
abundance: .
CDR3nt: TGTGCCACCAGTGATGGGACAGGGGGCGGTTTGTACACTGAAGCTTTCTTT
CDR3aa: CATSDGTGGGLYTEAFF

j_gene: TRBJ2-2
d_gene: TRBD2
v_gene: TRBV19
abundance: .
CDR3nt: TGTGCCAGTAGTCTTACGGGGGGGCCGGGGACCGGGGAGCTGTTTTTT
CDR3aa: CASSLTGGPGTGELFF

j_gene: TRBJ2-5
d_gene: TRBD2
v_gene: TRBV7-9
abundance: .
CDR3nt: TGTGCCAGCAGCTTAGGAGCGGGGGGACAAGAGACCCAGTACTTC
CDR3aa: CASSLGAGGQETQYF

j_gene: TRBJ2-1
d_gene: TRBD2
v_gene: TRBV2
abundance: .
CDR3nt: TGTGCCAGCAGTGAAGAAGTTACTAGCGGGGAAGTTCAGTTCTTC
CDR3aa: CASSEEVTSGEVQFF

j_gene: TRBJ1-1
d_gene: TRBD1
v_gene: TRBV7-2
abundance: .
CDR3nt: TGTGCCAGCAGCCCGGGGACAGGGGGCCAATTTGAAGCTTTCTTT
CDR3aa: CASSPGTGGQFEAFF

j_gene: TRBJ2-1
d_gene: TRBD2
v_gene: TRBV7-9
abundance: .
CDR3nt: TGTGCCAGCAGCGGTCCGGGACTAGCGGGGGGAGGGAAGTTCTTC
CDR3aa: CASSGPGLAGGGKFF

j_gene: TRBJ2-5
d_gene: .
v_gene: TRBV6-5
abundance: .
CDR3nt: TGTGCCAGCAGGGGGGGGGCCCTCCAAGAGACCCAGTACTTC
CDR3aa: CASRGGALQETQYF

j_gene: TRBJ1-1
d_gene: .
v_gene: TRBV5-6
abundance: .
CDR3nt: TGTGCCAGCAGCTTTCTTGGCCCATCCACTGAAGCTTTCTTT
CDR3aa: CASSFLGPSTEAFF

j_gene: TRBJ2-1
d_gene: .
v_gene: TRBV11-2
abundance: .
CDR3nt: TGTGCCAGCAGCTGGCGCGGGGGCCACTCCTACAATGAGCAGTTCTTC
CDR3aa: CASSWRGGHSYNEQFF

j_gene: TRBJ1-6
d_gene: .
v_gene: TRBV5-4
abundance: .
CDR3nt: TGTGCCAGCAGCGGAGAACGACCGCCGGATTCACCCCTCCACTTT
CDR3aa: CASSGERPPDSPLHF

j_gene: TRBJ2-3
d_gene: TRBD2
v_gene: TRBV28
abundance: few
CDR3nt: TGTGCCAGCAGCCCCGGACTAGCAAGCACAGATACGCAGTATTTT
CDR3aa: CASSPGLASTDTQYF

j_gene: TRBJ1-2
d_gene: .
v_gene: TRBV25-1
abundance: .
CDR3nt: TGTGCCAGCAGTGAGGGCGGGAATGGCTACACCTTC
CDR3aa: CASSEGGNGYTF

j_gene: TRBJ1-3
d_gene: .
v_gene: TRBV10-3
abundance: .
CDR3nt: TGTGCCATCCGTGGGAGCTCTGGAAACACCATATATTTT
CDR3aa: CAIRGSSGNTIYF

j_gene: TRBJ1-1
d_gene: .
v_gene: TRBV29-1
abundance: .
CDR3nt: TGCAGCGTTGAGCCAGGGAACACTGAAGCTTTCTTT
CDR3aa: CSVEPGNTEAFF

j_gene: TRBJ1-4
d_gene: .
v_gene: TRBV30
abundance: .
CDR3nt: TGTGCCTGGAGTGTCCCCAGAACAACTAATGAAAAACTGTTTTTT
CDR3aa: CAWSVPRTTNEKLFF

j_gene: TRBJ1-5
d_gene: TRBD1
v_gene: TRBV15
abundance: .
CDR3nt: TGTGCCACCAGCAGAGAGACAGGGGGGCAGCCCCAGCATTTT
CDR3aa: CATSRETGGQPQHF

j_gene: TRBJ2-3
d_gene: TRBD2
v_gene: TRBV27
abundance: once
CDR3nt: TGTGCCAGCAGTTTATTTGCTCTAGCGGGGGGCCACACAGATACGCAGTATTTT
CDR3aa: CASSLFALAGGHTDTQYF

j_gene: TRBJ2-7
d_gene: .
v_gene: TRBV30
abundance: few
CDR3nt: TGTGCCTTGAGGACAGCCTACTTCGAGCAGTACTTC
CDR3aa: CALRTAYFEQYF

j_gene: TRBJ1-1
d_gene: .
v_gene: TRBV7-3
abundance: .
CDR3nt: TGTGCCAGCAGCATTGGACGGGGGAAAGCTTTCTTT
CDR3aa: CASSIGRGKAFF

j_gene: TRBJ1-2
d_gene: TRBD1
v_gene: TRBV6-1
abundance: .
CDR3nt: TGTGCCAGCAGTGATGTAGGGGACAGGGTTCTTTTCGATGGCTACACCTTC
CDR3aa: CASSDVGDRVLFDGYTF

j_gene: TRBJ2-3
d_gene: TRBD2
v_gene: TRBV4-2
abundance: .
CDR3nt: TGTGCCAGCAGCCAAGAAAGTTTGGCGGGGGGGCAGGGCACAGATACGCAGTATTTT
CDR3aa: CASSQESLAGGQGTDTQYF

j_gene: TRBJ2-7
d_gene: TRBD2
v_gene: TRBV4-3
abundance: once
CDR3nt: TGCGCCAGCAGCCAAGATTGGCTAGCGGGGGGATTCTACGAGCAGTACTTC
CDR3aa: CASSQDWLAGGFYEQYF

j_gene: TRBJ1-1
d_gene: .
v_gene: TRBV7-8
abundance: .
CDR3nt: TGTGCCAGCAGCTTAGGGCCGGACAGTGAAGCTTTCTTT
CDR3aa: CASSLGPDSEAFF

j_gene: TRBJ2-5
d_gene: TRBD1
v_gene: TRBV7-9
abundance: .
CDR3nt: TGTGCCAGCAGCTCACTCATAAGGACAGGGTTCTGGGAGACCCAGTACTTC
CDR3aa: CASSSLIRTGFWETQYF

j_gene: TRBJ2-7
d_gene: TRBD1
v_gene: TRBV7-3
abundance: .
CDR3nt: TGTGCCAGCCTTCAGGGGGACTACGAGCAGTACTTC
CDR3aa: CASLQGDYEQYF

j_gene: TRBJ2-5
d_gene: TRBD1
v_gene: TRBV7-6
abundance: few
CDR3nt: TGTGCCAGCAGCTTAGCCGGGACAGGGGGTGAGACCCAGTACTTC
CDR3aa: CASSLAGTGGETQYF

j_gene: TRBJ1-2
d_gene: TRBD1
v_gene: TRBV4-2
abundance: .
CDR3nt: TGTGCCAGCAGCCAAGCTGGGACAGGGGATTTTTACTATGGCTACACCTTC
CDR3aa: CASSQAGTGDFYYGYTF

j_gene: TRBJ1-1
d_gene: TRBD1
v_gene: TRBV24-1
abundance: .
CDR3nt: TGTGCCACCAGAGGGGCCTCGACAGGGGGCTTTAGGAATGAAGCTTTCTTT
CDR3aa: CATRGASTGGFRNEAFF

j_gene: TRBJ2-7
d_gene: .
v_gene: TRBV7-8
abundance: .
CDR3nt: TGTGCCAGCAGCTTAGTTACAGGACGAGAAAGTGACGAGCAGTACTTC
CDR3aa: CASSLVTGRESDEQYF

j_gene: TRBJ1-2
d_gene: TRBD1
v_gene: TRBV27
abundance: .
CDR3nt: TGTGCCAGCACCGGACAGGGGGCTTTTGGCTACACCTTC
CDR3aa: CASTGQGAFGYTF